These T cell receptor beta chains were read from a single sample in a study of post-analysis software for immune sequencing data. One entry per CDR3 protein, called by TCRdb with MiXCR from the PCR reads. The repertoire consists of hundreds of thousands of distinct CDR3 sequences, with about 40% occurring once and the leading ten covering 1.7%. Input material: blood. Source of these receptors: a girl aged 5 to 17 with multiple sclerosis. Both conserved end residues are part of each CDR3. Each record gives: clone size, D gene, J gene, V gene, CDR3 protein, CDR3 DNA. The D gene is left open where the match is weak. Not every row has a clone size; where given, it reads once, few, many or a size class.

abundance: .; d_gene: .; j_gene: TRBJ2-7; v_gene: TRBV28; CDR3aa: CASSRIDWGSYEQYF; CDR3nt: TGTGCCAGCAGTCGAATAGACTGGGGTTCCTACGAGCAGTACTTC
abundance: .; d_gene: .; j_gene: TRBJ2-1; v_gene: TRBV7-7; CDR3aa: CASSLALFNEQFF; CDR3nt: TGTGCCAGCAGCTTAGCTCTTTTCAATGAGCAGTTCTTC
abundance: few; d_gene: .; j_gene: TRBJ1-2; v_gene: TRBV7-9; CDR3aa: CASSLGVGERGYTF; CDR3nt: TGTGCCAGCAGCTTAGGGGTAGGGGAGCGTGGCTACACCTTC
abundance: .; d_gene: .; j_gene: TRBJ2-1; v_gene: TRBV20-1; CDR3aa: CSARGASYNEQFF; CDR3nt: TGCAGTGCTAGAGGGGCTAGCTACAATGAGCAGTTCTTC
abundance: few; d_gene: TRBD1; j_gene: TRBJ1-1; v_gene: TRBV10-3; CDR3aa: CAISRDRELAFF; CDR3nt: TGTGCCATCAGTCGGGACAGGGAGCTGGCTTTCTTT
abundance: .; d_gene: .; j_gene: TRBJ2-7; v_gene: TRBV10-3; CDR3aa: CAITFDRGGYEQYF; CDR3nt: TGTGCCATCACTTTCGACAGAGGAGGCTACGAGCAGTACTTC
abundance: .; d_gene: .; j_gene: TRBJ1-1; v_gene: TRBV27; CDR3aa: CASSPDRWGGMNTEAFF; CDR3nt: TGTGCCAGCAGTCCCGACAGGTGGGGGGGGATGAACACTGAAGCTTTCTTT
abundance: .; d_gene: TRBD1; j_gene: TRBJ2-1; v_gene: TRBV6-5; CDR3aa: CASSYAGTVSYNEQFF; CDR3nt: TGTGCCAGCAGTTACGCCGGGACAGTCTCCTACAATGAGCAGTTCTTC
abundance: few; d_gene: TRBD2; j_gene: TRBJ2-1; v_gene: TRBV10-3; CDR3aa: CAISESALADDNEQFF; CDR3nt: TGTGCCATCAGTGAGTCCGCACTAGCGGATGACAATGAGCAGTTCTTC
abundance: few; d_gene: .; j_gene: TRBJ2-7; v_gene: TRBV18; CDR3aa: CASSPDGMLYEQYF; CDR3nt: TGTGCCAGCTCACCTGACGGGATGCTGTACGAGCAGTACTTC
abundance: .; d_gene: TRBD2; j_gene: TRBJ2-7; v_gene: TRBV7-6; CDR3aa: CASSRLAGEFSYEQYF; CDR3nt: TGTGCCAGCAGCAGACTAGCGGGTGAATTCTCCTACGAGCAGTACTTC
abundance: many; d_gene: TRBD1; j_gene: TRBJ2-3; v_gene: TRBV12-3/TRBV12-4; CDR3aa: CASSLQGTDTQYF; CDR3nt: TGTGCCAGCAGCTTACAGGGGACAGATACGCAGTATTTT
abundance: .; d_gene: .; j_gene: TRBJ1-4; v_gene: TRBV4-1; CDR3aa: CASSQEYNEKLFF; CDR3nt: TGCGCCAGCAGCCAAGAGTATAATGAAAAACTGTTTTTT
abundance: .; d_gene: TRBD1; j_gene: TRBJ2-7; v_gene: TRBV9; CDR3aa: CASSAGTGPYEQYF; CDR3nt: TGTGCCAGCAGTGCCGGGACAGGGCCCTACGAGCAGTACTTC
abundance: .; d_gene: .; j_gene: TRBJ2-5; v_gene: TRBV5-1; CDR3aa: CASSFPNQETQYF; CDR3nt: TGCGCCAGCAGCTTCCCGAACCAAGAGACCCAGTACTTC
abundance: .; d_gene: TRBD2; j_gene: TRBJ2-4; v_gene: TRBV6-1; CDR3aa: CASSQTGGGDAKNIQYF; CDR3nt: TGTGCCAGCAGCCAGACTGGCGGGGGGGACGCCAAAAACATTCAGTACTTC
abundance: .; d_gene: .; j_gene: TRBJ2-1; v_gene: TRBV7-6; CDR3aa: CASSLVSGLRGHQQFF; CDR3nt: TGTGCCAGCAGCTTAGTCTCGGGACTTCGTGGGCACCAGCAGTTCTTC
abundance: .; d_gene: .; j_gene: TRBJ2-7; v_gene: TRBV6-6; CDR3aa: CASSSGWGATYEQYF; CDR3nt: TGTGCCAGCAGTTCCGGATGGGGGGCCACCTACGAGCAGTACTTC
abundance: .; d_gene: .; j_gene: TRBJ2-1; v_gene: TRBV9; CDR3aa: CASSVETTEQFF; CDR3nt: TGTGCCAGCAGCGTAGAGACCACCGAGCAGTTCTTC
abundance: few; d_gene: .; j_gene: TRBJ2-7; v_gene: TRBV5-1; CDR3aa: CASSLRVISYEQYF; CDR3nt: TGCGCCAGCAGCTTGAGGGTGATATCCTACGAGCAGTACTTC
abundance: few; d_gene: TRBD1; j_gene: TRBJ2-7; v_gene: TRBV12-3/TRBV12-4; CDR3aa: CASSLATTGSLYEQYF; CDR3nt: TGTGCCAGCAGTTTAGCCACGACAGGGAGTCTCTACGAGCAGTACTTC
abundance: .; d_gene: TRBD1; j_gene: TRBJ2-1; v_gene: TRBV29-1; CDR3aa: CSVSRGNSYNEQFF; CDR3nt: TGCAGCGTTTCCAGGGGGAATTCCTACAATGAGCAGTTCTTC
abundance: once; d_gene: .; j_gene: TRBJ1-2; v_gene: TRBV3-1; CDR3aa: CASSTNNQYSGYTF; CDR3nt: TGTGCCAGCAGCACCAACAATCAGTATAGCGGCTACACCTTC